This T cell receptor (beta chain) was captured in a study of cytomegalovirus exposure and HLA in healthy donors. Amplification used 60 Vbeta primers and 13 Jbeta primers. Clones were sequenced by immunoSEQ multiplex PCR, and TCRdb holds only the in-frame ones, with some missing. The top ten hold 2.3% of the sample, which has nearly 95,000 clones, around 8% seen once. Whole-study findings and limits: In a later analysis, CMV-associated beta chains were mostly HLA-associated, it appeared. In vitro work confirmed that a few CMV-associated chains recognize CMV antigens. More clonal expansion characterized HLA-associated TCR beta chains than equally common others in a later analysis.

V lost 8 bases, J lost 8 bases, and 15 bases lay in between. The CDR3 totals 13 residues. Germline-derived CDR1 and CDR2 are MDHEN and SYDVKM. With regard to this clone: Its antigen is as yet unknown.

Sequencing was done on a sample of PBMCs. The receptor's source is a man aged 45 to 65 in good health and CMV-seronegative. This rearrangement joins TRBV28 to TRBJ1-4, with D possibly matching TRBD1 (6 bases). DNA for the CDR3: TGTGCCAGCGGGGGCGGGGGGCGCGAAAAACTGTTTTTT. Its translation is CASGGGGREKLFF.